Following are 8 T cell receptor beta chains from one sample sequenced in a study of OX40 agonist ivuxolimab in advanced cancers. Generated by immunoSEQ multiplex PCR, the TCRdb table keeps only in-frame clones and is missing some. The data show about 96,000 clones, 90% seen once. This sample comprised CD4+ or CD8+ T cells sorted from blood, obtained in a trial of the OX40 agonist ivuxolimab. These receptors were collected from an adult with an advanced solid tumor such as melanoma, head and neck, liver or kidney cancer.

The chain carries TRBV6-1 and TRBJ2-7; D is unresolved. The CDR3 consists of 11 residues. From germline, CDR1 is MNHNS and CDR2 SASEGT. V was cut by 1 base and J by 7 bases, with 5 bases left in between. The CDR3 reads CASSEGLEQYF. The CDR3 bases are TGTGCCAGCAGTGAAGGGTTGGAGCAGTACTTC.

The chain combines TRBV5-1 with TRBJ2-7; TRBD2 matches at 8 bases. The CDR3 covers 18 residues. CDR1 and CDR2 (germline): SGHRS, YFSETQ. Trimming took 0 bases from V and 3 from J; bases not matched to a gene: 14. The CDR3 region is CASSLGSTLAGYNYEQYF. The CDR3 bases are TGCGCCAGCAGCTTGGGATCCACCCTAGCGGGCTATAACTACGAGCAGTACTTC.

The table lists this clone with a count of one. This sequence joins TRBV7-8 and TRBJ2-7; TRBD1 matches at 9 bases. CDR1 and CDR2 from the germline V gene are SGHVS and FQNEAQ. V shed 4 bases and J 2 bases; nucleotides not matched to a gene: 6. The CDR3 has 15 amino acids. The CDR3 is CASSWRTGATYEQYF. The DNA for the CDR3 is TGTGCCAGCAGCTGGAGGACAGGGGCCACCTACGAGCAGTACTTC.

The CDR3 coding sequence is TGTGCCAGCGCGCCCGGACAGGGCGTCGGCACTGAAGCTTTCTTT. The encoded protein is CASAPGQGVGTEAFF. The chain combines TRBV5-4 with TRBJ1-1, with 8 bases identical to TRBD1. J was trimmed by 4 bases and V by 7 bases; bases with no gene match: 12. This CDR3 is 15 amino acids long. Germline values: CDR1 SGHNT, CDR2 YYREEE (reference sequence).

This clone has a handful of counts. The rearrangement joins TRBV9 to TRBJ2-3; 9 positions match TRBD2. Germline CDR1 is SGDLS and CDR2 is YYNGEE. This CDR3 comprises 16 residues. The junction had 3 bases not matched to a gene; V was cut back by 0 bases and J by 1 base. The CDR3 loop reads CASSVVSGSGTDTQYF. In DNA, the CDR3 is TGTGCCAGCAGCGTAGTTAGCGGGAGTGGCACAGATACGCAGTATTTT. The complete variable domain, with remaining parts taken from reference TRBV9 and TRBJ2-3, reads DSGVTQTPKHLITATGQRVTLRCSPRSGDLSVYWYQQSLDQGLQFLIQYYNGEERAKGNILERFSAQQFPDLHSELNLSSLELGDSALYFCASSVVSGSGTDTQYFGPGTRLTVL.

The V and J genes are TRBV6-5 and TRBJ2-2; no firm D call. The CDR3 runs 15 residues. Between the trimmed V and J ends, which lost 4 bases and 1 base, there was a span of 10 bases. Looked up from germline, CDR1 is MNHEY and CDR2 is SVGAGI. This CDR3 reads CASSLGSGNTGELFF. For the CDR3, the DNA is TGTGCCAGCAGTTTGGGCTCGGGGAACACCGGGGAGCTGTTTTTT.

The chain uses TRBV7-2 and TRBJ2-7; D might be TRBD2 (5 bases). V was clipped by 8 bases and J by 3 bases, with 14 bases between them. The CDR3 contains 13 residues. Germline V lookup: CDR1 SGHTA, CDR2 FQGNSA. The CDR3 loop is CASAGEYSYEQYF. For the CDR3, the DNA is TGTGCCAGCGCCGGGGAATATAGCTACGAGCAGTACTTC.

The rearrangement links TRBV30 to TRBJ1-1; no clear D gene. Deletions cut 5 bases from V and 1 base from J, with 11 bases between. The germline gives CDR1 GTSNPN, CDR2 SVGIG (reference sequence). The CDR3 is 13 amino acids. This chain's CDR3 is CAWLVHRNTEAFF. CDR3 coding DNA: TGTGCCTGGTTAGTACATCGGAACACTGAAGCTTTCTTT.